Below are 16 T cell receptor beta chains sequenced from a single sample in a study of shared clonotypes between healthy human individuals. TCRdb's copy holds only in-frame clones and misses some; the assay was immunoSEQ multiplex PCR. Of around 320,000 clones listed, more than 75% were seen once; the top ten hold roughly 16%. The sample comprised memory CD8+ T cells sorted from blood. The sample's subset: CD45RO+ cells pooled with CCR7-negative TemRA cells. The receptors originated from a man younger than 35 in good health.

The rearrangement joins TRBV7-9 to TRBJ2-3; 7 bases match TRBD2. CDR3 size: 16 residues. Germline-derived CDR1 and CDR2 are SEHNR and FQNEAQ (reference sequence). V lost 4 bases, J lost 0 bases, and 7 bases stayed unmatched. The CDR3 sequence is CASSSTSETSTDTQYF. The CDR3 DNA follows: TGTGCCAGCAGCTCTACTAGCGAGACTAGCACAGATACGCAGTATTTT.

The chain uses TRBV27 and TRBJ2-3, with 8 bases that match TRBD2. Germline lookup yields CDR1 MNHEY and CDR2 SMNVEV (reference sequence). The CDR3 totals 14 residues. The junction had 6 bases not matched to a gene; V was cut back by 9 bases and J by 1 base. CDR3 region: CASSAGVGTDTQYF. The CDR3, as DNA: TGTGCCAGTTCAGCGGGAGTGGGCACAGATACGCAGTATTTT.

This clone was counted only a few times. This specimen includes other DNA sequences encoding the same CDR3. The chain uses TRBV7-9 and TRBJ1-4; a weak D match, TRBD1 (5 bases). Germline CDR1 is SEHNR and CDR2 is FQNEAQ (reference sequence). This CDR3 comprises 14 residues. V was cut by 2 bases and J by 7 bases, with 11 bases left in between. Here the CDR3 DNA reads TGTGCCAGCAGCTTAACGGGGGATGGTGAAAAACTGTTTTTT. Residues: CASSLTGDGEKLFF.

V and J are TRBV6-5 and TRBJ2-1; D perhaps matches TRBD2 (6 bases). The V gene lost 5 bases and the J gene lost 4 bases, with 12 bases spanning the gap. The CDR3 length is 14 residues. CDR1 is MNHEY, CDR2 SVGAGI, per germline. The CDR3 DNA reads as TGTGCCAGCAGTACCGGGACTCTGTACAATGAGCAGTTCTTC. Translating gives CASSTGTLYNEQFF.

V usage is TRBV7-6 and J usage is TRBJ1-1, with D unresolved. This CDR3 is 15 amino acids long. Deletions cut 2 bases from V and 6 bases from J, with 16 bases between. Looked up from germline, CDR1 is SGHVS and CDR2 is FNYEAQ. CDR3: CASSLIEGSRPEAFF. CDR3 nucleotides: TGTGCCAGCAGCTTAATCGAGGGTTCTAGGCCTGAAGCTTTCTTT.

J is TRBJ2-1 and V is TRBV2, with D unclear. V was trimmed by 1 base and J by 2 bases, leaving 9 bases between them. The germline CDR1 and CDR2 sequences are SNHLY and FYNNEI. This CDR3 contains 15 residues. Here the CDR3 reads CASSEGSVTYNEQFF. The CDR3 bases are TGTGCCAGCAGTGAAGGGTCAGTTACCTACAATGAGCAGTTCTTC.

V and J are TRBV6-1 and TRBJ2-7; weak D call: TRBD2 (6 bases). Germline V gene data show CDR1 as MNHNS and CDR2 as SASEGT. The CDR3 length is 14 residues. V lost 4 bases to trimming and J lost 2 bases, with 12 bases between them. CDR3 DNA sequence: TGTGCCAGCAGTGCGAGGAGGGGAACCTACGAGCAGTACTTC. Its protein is CASSARRGTYEQYF.

V is TRBV5-6 and J is TRBJ1-2; tentatively, D is TRBD1 (5 bases). The CDR3 contains 15 residues. The germline V and J ends were trimmed by 4 bases and 4 bases, with 17 bases remaining between them. Germline CDR1 reads SGHDT; CDR2 reads YYEEEE. In nucleotides, the CDR3 is TGTGCCAGCAGCAACCTGGGGGATTTGATCTATGGCTACACCTTC. Translated, it gives CASSNLGDLIYGYTF.

The chain recombines TRBV19 with TRBJ2-1, with TRBD2 as a possible D gene (5 bases). This CDR3 spans 12 amino acids. Trimming left V 5 bases short and J 9 bases short, with 11 bases between. CDR1 LNHDA and CDR2 SQIVND come from the germline V gene (reference sequence). CDR3 sequence reads: CASSVLVGEQFF. The CDR3 coding sequence is TGTGCCAGTAGTGTACTAGTTGGTGAGCAGTTCTTC.

V gene TRBV5-1 combines with J gene TRBJ2-7; D is perhaps TRBD2 (5 bases). The CDR3 covers 15 residues. Germline CDR1 is SGHRS and CDR2 is YFSETQ. V lost 0 bases and J lost 4, with 14 bases in between. CDR3 DNA sequence: TGCGCCAGCAGCTTGGGTGCTCGGGGATCTTACGAGCAGTACTTC. It translates to CASSLGARGSYEQYF. Full variable domain (remainder filled in from reference TRBV5-1 and TRBJ2-7): KAGVTQTPRYLIKTRGQQVTLSCSPISGHRSVSWYQQTPGQGLQFLFEYFSETQRNKGNFPGRFSGRQFSNSRSEMNVSTLELGDSALYLCASSLGARGSYEQYFGPGTRLTVT.

The CDR3: CASSPSEMVRGSNEKLFF. In nucleotides, the CDR3 is TGTGCCAGCAGCCCGTCGGAGATGGTCAGGGGGTCTAATGAAAAACTGTTTTTT. V usage is TRBV7-9 and J usage is TRBJ1-4; TRBD1 aligns across 7 bases. The CDR3 spans 18 residues. Germline trimming cut 5 bases from V and 3 bases from J; bases unmatched to any gene: 15. CDR1 and CDR2 from the germline V gene are SEHNR and FQNEAQ (reference sequence). The full variable domain, completed using reference TRBV7-9 and TRBJ1-4, is DTGVSQNPRHKITKRGQNVTFRCDPISEHNRLYWYRQTLGQGPEFLTYFQNEAQLEKSRLLSDRFSAERPKGSFSTLEIQRTEQGDSAMYLCASSPSEMVRGSNEKLFFGSGTQLSVL.

V gene TRBV27 combines with J gene TRBJ1-2, with unresolved D. Germline V gene data show CDR1 as MNHEY and CDR2 as SMNVEV (reference sequence). The CDR3 extends over 16 amino acids. Trimming pared 3 bases from V and 4 bases from J, leaving 18 bases between. The CDR3 protein is CASSFVVRGLLYGYTF. The CDR3 coding sequence is TGTGCCAGCAGTTTCGTGGTCAGAGGACTCCTCTATGGCTACACCTTC.

The chain has TRBV27 and TRBJ1-1; no clear D gene. V was cut by 1 base and J by 5 bases, with 14 bases left in between. The CDR3 has 15 residues. The germline V gene encodes CDR1 MNHEY and CDR2 SMNVEV (reference sequence). This CDR3 reads CASSLLSASVTEAFF. CDR3 sequence (DNA): TGTGCCAGCAGTTTATTATCGGCCTCCGTGACTGAAGCTTTCTTT.

The chain links TRBV19 to TRBJ2-7, with D possibly being TRBD1 (6 bases). Germline CDR1 LNHDA, CDR2 SQIVND (reference sequence). The length of the CDR3 is 14 residues. The V and J ends lost 2 bases and 3 bases respectively, with 11 bases between them. The chain's CDR3 is CASSIFGGGYEQYF. The CDR3 DNA reads as TGTGCCAGTAGTATATTTGGGGGCGGCTACGAGCAGTACTTC.

This clone appeared a few times. The J gene is TRBJ1-6, the V gene TRBV28, with TRBD1 identical over 9 bases. CDR3 length equals 14 residues. Germline V gene sequence: CDR1 MDHEN, CDR2 SYDVKM. With V trimmed by 4 bases and J by 9 bases, 4 bases remained unmatched. The CDR3 DNA is TGTGCCAGCAGTTCGGGACAGGGCGGTTCACCCCTCCACTTT. It translates to CASSSGQGGSPLHF.

This chain uses TRBV6-5 with TRBJ1-3; D unclear. Per the germline V gene, CDR1 is MNHEY and CDR2 is SVGAGI. The CDR3 has 16 residues. V lost 2 bases and J lost 0, with 11 bases in between. CDR3 in DNA: TGTGCCAGCAGTTACGTCCACGGAAGCTCTGGAAACACCATATATTTT. This codes for CASSYVHGSSGNTIYF.